In its sample, the clone carrying this T cell receptor delta chain was seen a few times. The protein TCRdb gives is from a much larger clone and does not agree with this DNA's translation at residue 9, likely a read error; the protein shown here comes from the DNA. Flow sorting of PBMC yielded separate Vgamma9/Vdelta2+ and Vdelta2-negative gammadelta T cell populations for bulk repertoire analysis. TCRdb re-processed the multiplex PCR reads via CATT. The sample has 90,000 to 95,000 delta-chain clones, approximately 0.92% seen once; the top ten hold 9.5% to 10%. The sample belongs to a study of γδ T cells in repeated Plasmodium falciparum infection. Trimming cost V 0 bases and J 0 bases, with 34 bases left between them. CDR3 length: 23 amino acids. Germline assignment: CDR1 GEAIGNYY and CDR2 EKD.

Sequencing was carried out using gamma-delta T cells from blood. The sequence was obtained from a pool of human donors (malaria-infected and uninfected, not separated). The chain has TRDV2 and TRDJ1; maybe TRDD3 (6 bases). TCRdb lists no J gene, so it was determined here by aligning the DNA to germline. The CDR3 loop reads CACDTVSSCGEYTGTTNTDKLIF. The CDR3 DNA sequence: TGTGCCTGTGACACCGTTAGTTCCTGCGGGGAATATACTGGGACCACAAACACCGATAAACTCATCTTT.